These T cell receptor beta chains were read from a single sample in a study of cytomegalovirus exposure and HLA in healthy donors. Profiled with immunoSEQ multiplex PCR; TCRdb holds only in-frame clones, not every one. The sample records approximately 220,000 clones, approximately 88% being singletons. Sequenced: PBMCs. These TCRs come from a boy aged 2-15 years in good health and CMV-seronegative. The CDR3 runs from the conserved cysteine through the conserved F or W. Fields, in order: D gene, V gene, J gene, clone size, CDR3 DNA, CDR3 protein. D genes are given only for firm matches. Part of the rows lack a size; the others show once, few, many or a class for expanded clones.

>NA|TRBV30|TRBJ2-7|NA
TGTGCCTGGAGTGCCCTCGGTCCACGTTTCAAGTACTTC
CAWSALGPRFKYF
>TRBD1|TRBV5-1|TRBJ2-2|NA
TGCGCCAGCAGCGGGGGACAGGGTGGAACCGGGGAGCTGTTTTTT
CASSGGQGGTGELFF
>NA|TRBV2|TRBJ2-2|NA
TGTGCCAGCAGCGGCGGGACTGTAAACACCGGGGAGCTGTTTTTT
CASSGGTVNTGELFF
>NA|TRBV6-5|TRBJ2-3|once
TGTGCCAGCAGTCTACCACCGGATACGCAGTATTTT
CASSLPPDTQYF
>NA|TRBV18|TRBJ1-4|NA
TGTGCCAGCTCACTCGGTGAAAAACTGTTTTTT
CASSLGEKLFF
>NA|TRBV19|TRBJ2-1|NA
TGTGCCAGTAGTATACAGGGAAACTACAATGAGCAGTTCTTC
CASSIQGNYNEQFF
>NA|TRBV7-3|TRBJ1-1|NA
TGTGCCAGCAGCTCTGCAGGGTCTACTGAAGCTTTCTTT
CASSSAGSTEAFF
>NA|TRBV15|TRBJ1-1|once
TGTGCCACCAGCAGAGATCTGGAGCGTGAAGCTTTCTTT
CATSRDLEREAFF
>TRBD1|TRBV6-5|TRBJ2-1|NA
TGTGCCAGCAGCCCCGCCGGTCAGGGGGCTTCTGAGCAGTTCTTC
CASSPAGQGASEQFF
>TRBD2|TRBV29-1|TRBJ2-1|NA
TGCAGCTTGAATAGCGGGGGCCCTTACAATGAGCAGTTCTTC
CSLNSGGPYNEQFF
>TRBD2|TRBV5-1|TRBJ2-1|NA
TGCGCCAGCAGCTTGGTAGCGGGAGAAAACAATGAGCAGTTCTTC
CASSLVAGENNEQFF
>NA|TRBV30|TRBJ2-7|NA
TGTGCCTGGATGGGACTTCCTCCGGAGCAGTACTTC
CAWMGLPPEQYF
>NA|TRBV7-7|TRBJ2-1|NA
TGTGCTAGCAGCCGCGACCATAGCGGATGGGGAGACAATGAGCAGTTCTTC
CASSRDHSGWGDNEQFF
>NA|TRBV27|TRBJ1-4|NA
TGTGCCAGCAGTGGGAGGGGAAAACTGTTTTTT
CASSGRGKLFF
>NA|TRBV5-3|TRBJ2-5|NA
TGTGCCAGAAGCCCTACCGAGACCCAGTACTTC
CARSPTETQYF
>TRBD1|TRBV27|TRBJ2-7|NA
TGTGCCAGCAGTTTCCAGACAGGGGGTATGTACGAGCAGTACTTC
CASSFQTGGMYEQYF
>TRBD1|TRBV29-1|TRBJ1-2|NA
TGCAGCGTTGAAGTAGGACAGGGGATCTATGGCTACACCTTC
CSVEVGQGIYGYTF
>NA|TRBV6-1|TRBJ1-3|few
TGTGCCAGCAGTGAAAAGGGCAGGGGTAGAAACACCATATATTTT
CASSEKGRGRNTIYF
>NA|TRBV19|TRBJ1-1|NA
TGTGCCAGTACCCGAGACATGAACACTGAAGCTTTCTTT
CASTRDMNTEAFF
>TRBD1|TRBV4-1|TRBJ1-5|NA
TGCGCCAGCAGCACAGGGACAGGAAGCAATCAGCCCCAGCATTTT
CASSTGTGSNQPQHF
>NA|TRBV29-1|TRBJ2-1|NA
TGCAGCGTTGGACGGACTCTACAAAGGGAGCAGTTCTTC
CSVGRTLQREQFF
>NA|TRBV30|TRBJ1-2|NA
TGTGCCTGGAATGGGGGCGGTGGCTACACCTTC
CAWNGGGGYTF
>NA|TRBV20-1|TRBJ1-2|NA
TGCAGTCCGAGAACTAACTATGGCTACACCTTC
CSPRTNYGYTF
>TRBD1|TRBV9|TRBJ2-1|NA
TGTGCCAGCAGCGTAGTCCAGGGGGATGAGCAGTTCTTC
CASSVVQGDEQFF
>TRBD1|TRBV5-4|TRBJ1-2|NA
TGTGCCAGCAGCGGACAGGGGTTCAACTATGGCTACACCTTC
CASSGQGFNYGYTF
>NA|TRBV27|TRBJ2-7|NA
TGTGCCAGCAGTTTAACTCCTACCTACGAGCAGTACTTC
CASSLTPTYEQYF
>TRBD2|TRBV2|TRBJ2-7|NA
TGTGCCAGCAGCCGGGGGGGGCGCCCGGGGAACGAGCAGTACTTC
CASSRGGRPGNEQYF
>TRBD2|TRBV2|TRBJ2-3|NA
TGTGCCAGCAGTGGGCTAGCGGGAGGGGGAGATACGCAGTATTTT
CASSGLAGGGDTQYF
>TRBD2|TRBV30|TRBJ2-3|NA
TGTGCCTGGAGTGGGACTAGCGGTGCCAAGACAGATACGCAGTATTTT
CAWSGTSGAKTDTQYF
>TRBD1|TRBV6-5|TRBJ1-2|NA
TGTGCCAGCAGTGCCAGACAGGGAAGTTTTTATGGCTACACCTTC
CASSARQGSFYGYTF
>TRBD1|TRBV11-3|TRBJ2-2|NA
TGTGCCAGCAGCAGCGGACAGGCGAACACCGGGGAGCTGTTTTTT
CASSSGQANTGELFF
>TRBD2|TRBV9|TRBJ2-3|NA
TGTGCCAGCAGCGTAGCGAGCGGGGGTACAGATACGCAGTATTTT
CASSVASGGTDTQYF
>TRBD2|TRBV4-2|TRBJ2-5|NA
TGTGCCAGCAGCCAAGGGACTAGCGCAGGGGAGACCCAGTACTTC
CASSQGTSAGETQYF
>NA|TRBV12-5|TRBJ2-1|NA
TGTGCTAGTGGTTTGGGCCAGGGTAGGGAGCAGTTCTTC
CASGLGQGREQFF
>TRBD2|TRBV9|TRBJ2-7|NA
TGTGCCAGCAGCCCTAGCGGGAGGGCCATGTACGAGCAGTACTTC
CASSPSGRAMYEQYF
>TRBD2|TRBV6-1|TRBJ2-2|NA
TGTGCCAGCAGTGAAATTGGACTAGCGGGGGGGATATATACACCCGGGGAGCTGTTTTTT
CASSEIGLAGGIYTPGELFF
>TRBD2|TRBV9|TRBJ2-7|NA
TGTGCCAGCAGCCCCCGGCTAGCGGGGATCCACGAGCAGTACTTC
CASSPRLAGIHEQYF
>TRBD1|TRBV7-6|TRBJ1-1|NA
TGTGCCAGCAGGCCGCGACAGGGGGCGAACACTGAAGCTTTCTTT
CASRPRQGANTEAFF
>NA|TRBV9|TRBJ1-1|NA
TGTGCCAGCAGCCCCCTGTCGGCTGAAGCTTTCTTT
CASSPLSAEAFF
>NA|TRBV19|TRBJ2-5|NA
TGTGCCAGTAGTAAAACCGGGAAACAAGAGACCCAGTACTTC
CASSKTGKQETQYF
>TRBD1|TRBV11-2|TRBJ1-1|NA
TGTGCCAGCAGCTTTACCCGGACAGGGGCTGAAGCTTTCTTT
CASSFTRTGAEAFF